This T cell receptor beta chain comes out of a study of CD8+ T cells in alopecia areata. Study-wide findings and caveats: Sequenced scalp T cells also include alphabeta T cells resident in normal skin.

Concerning this clone itself: Its antigen remains unidentified.

Treatment meaning: oral pan-JAK inhibitor, 5-10 mg twice daily. Extracted from the samples, RNA was reverse transcribed into cDNA to serve as the sequencing template. Assay: immunoSEQ multiplex PCR; the TCRdb copy retains only in-frame clones and omits some. The sample lists 95,000 to 100,000 clones, approximately 66% occurring once. Germline V CDR1 and CDR2: MDHEN, SYDVKM. CDR3 length: 14 residues. The V and J ends lost 6 bases and 0 bases respectively, with 11 bases between them. The chain carries TRBV28 and TRBJ1-1; D is ambiguous. The source of this sequence is a human donor with alopecia areata. Sequences were derived from CD8+ T cells sorted from blood, sampled at week 4, from a patient treated with tofacitinib. The CDR3 loop reads CASRKVGMNTEAFF. The CDR3 nucleotides read TGTGCCAGCAGGAAGGTAGGGATGAACACTGAAGCTTTCTTT.